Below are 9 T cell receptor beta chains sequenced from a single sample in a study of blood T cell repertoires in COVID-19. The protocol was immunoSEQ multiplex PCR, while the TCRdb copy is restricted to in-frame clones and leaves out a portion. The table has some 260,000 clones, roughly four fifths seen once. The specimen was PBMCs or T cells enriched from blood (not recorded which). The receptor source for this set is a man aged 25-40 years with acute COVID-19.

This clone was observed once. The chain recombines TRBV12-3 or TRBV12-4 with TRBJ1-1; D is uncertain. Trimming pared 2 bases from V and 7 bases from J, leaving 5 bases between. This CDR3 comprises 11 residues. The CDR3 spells CASSLFNEAFF. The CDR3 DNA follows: TGTGCCAGCAGTTTATTCAATGAAGCTTTCTTT.

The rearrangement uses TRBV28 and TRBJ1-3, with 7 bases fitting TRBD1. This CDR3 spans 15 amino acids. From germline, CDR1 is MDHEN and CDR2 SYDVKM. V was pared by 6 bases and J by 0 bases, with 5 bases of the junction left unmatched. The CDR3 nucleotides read TGTGCCAGCAGAATCGGGACAGTCTCTGGAAACACCATATATTTT. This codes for CASRIGTVSGNTIYF.

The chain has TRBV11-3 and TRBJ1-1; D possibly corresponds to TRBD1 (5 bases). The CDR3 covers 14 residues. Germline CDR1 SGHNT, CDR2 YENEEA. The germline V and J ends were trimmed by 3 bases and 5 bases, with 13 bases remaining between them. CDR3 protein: CASSLASSGTEAFF. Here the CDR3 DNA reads TGTGCCAGCAGCTTGGCGTCCTCAGGGACTGAAGCTTTCTTT.

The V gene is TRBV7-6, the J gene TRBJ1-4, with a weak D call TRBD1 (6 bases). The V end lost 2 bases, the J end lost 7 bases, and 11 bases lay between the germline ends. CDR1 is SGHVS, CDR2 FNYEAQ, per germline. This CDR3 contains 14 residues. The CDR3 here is CASSLNTGSEKLFF. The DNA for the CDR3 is TGTGCCAGCAGCTTAAACACAGGGAGTGAAAAACTGTTTTTT.

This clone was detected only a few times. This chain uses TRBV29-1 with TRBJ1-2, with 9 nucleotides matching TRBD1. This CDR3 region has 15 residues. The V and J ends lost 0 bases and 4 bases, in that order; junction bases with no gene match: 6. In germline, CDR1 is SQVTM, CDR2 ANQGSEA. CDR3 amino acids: CSVEERDRDSYGYTF. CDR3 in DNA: TGCAGCGTTGAAGAACGGGACAGGGACTCCTATGGCTACACCTTC.

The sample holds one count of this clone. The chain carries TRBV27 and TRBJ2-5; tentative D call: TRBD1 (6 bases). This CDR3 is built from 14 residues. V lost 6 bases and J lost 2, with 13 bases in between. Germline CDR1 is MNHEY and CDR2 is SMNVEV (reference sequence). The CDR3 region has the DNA TGTGCCAGCAGCACAGGGTCCCTACAAGAGACCCAGTACTTC. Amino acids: CASSTGSLQETQYF.

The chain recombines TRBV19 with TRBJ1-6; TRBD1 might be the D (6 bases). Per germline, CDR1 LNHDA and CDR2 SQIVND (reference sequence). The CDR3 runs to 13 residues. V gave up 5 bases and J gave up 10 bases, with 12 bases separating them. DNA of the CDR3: TGTGCCAGTAGTTTAACAGGGCACTCACCCCTCCACTTT. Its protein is CASSLTGHSPLHF.

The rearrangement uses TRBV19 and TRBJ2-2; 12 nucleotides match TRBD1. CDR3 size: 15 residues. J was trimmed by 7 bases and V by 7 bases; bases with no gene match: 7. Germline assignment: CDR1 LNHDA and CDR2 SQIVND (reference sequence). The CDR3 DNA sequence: TGTGCCAGTAACCGGGACAGGGGGCCGAACGGGGAGCTGTTTTTT. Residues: CASNRDRGPNGELFF.

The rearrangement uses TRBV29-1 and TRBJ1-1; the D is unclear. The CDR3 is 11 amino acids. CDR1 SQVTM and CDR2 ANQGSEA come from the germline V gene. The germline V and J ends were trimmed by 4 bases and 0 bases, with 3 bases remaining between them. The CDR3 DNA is TGCAGCGTTGCTATGAACACTGAAGCTTTCTTT. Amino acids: CSVAMNTEAFF.